The clone carrying this TCR beta chain was observed a single time. Its antigen remains unknown. The CDR3 sequence is 14 residues long. Germline loops: CDR1 MNHNS, CDR2 SASEGT. V dropped 6 bases and J dropped 0 bases, with 9 bases sitting between them. This sample was included in a study of cytomegalovirus exposure and HLA in healthy donors. Assay: immunoSEQ multiplex PCR; the TCRdb copy retains only in-frame clones and omits some. The sample records about 220,000 clones, over 80% being singletons. Study findings and constraints: Investigators reported 150 to 200 TCR beta chains as tied to cytomegalovirus.

This TCR came from a woman in her twenties or thirties in good health and CMV-seropositive. The sample was PBMCs. The chain employs TRBV6-1 and TRBJ2-4; D remains unclear. Here the CDR3 reads CASRADLAKNIQYF. In nucleotides, the CDR3 is TGTGCCAGCAGGGCGGATCTAGCCAAAAACATTCAGTACTTC.